This TCR beta chain was retrieved from a study of persistence of HIV-infected CD4 T cells (dated by TCRdb to 2019 to 2021). About the investigation overall: The median time participants had been on suppressive ART was approximately eight years. The study isolated CMV- and HIV-1 Gag-responding CD4+ T cells from ART-treated individuals to examine antigen-driven clonal expansion of HIV-1-infected cells. TCRbeta sequencing assessed the clonality of all cells in each sorted population, while proviral sequencing assessed the clonality of infected cells. Peripheral blood samples of up to about 200 mL were taken at multiple time points, with the exception of two participants who underwent leukapheresis at a single time point. For the TCR cluster analysis across participants, under 10 participants were included for CMV and 7 participants for Gag.

Taken from the germline V gene, the CDR1 and CDR2 loops are MNHEY and SVGAGI. Spanning cysteine to phenylalanine, the CDR3 consists of 15 amino acids. The sequence is cut down to CDR3 DNA, 45 bases in frame from base 1. Trimming leaves V shorter by 2 bases and J shorter by 6 bases, with the junction holding 4 bases beyond the gene matches. The meaning of the sample's treatment or condition label: suppressive antiretroviral therapy. Lysates of CMV-infected fibroblasts were used at about 9.2 ug/mL for cell stimulation. Responding CD4+ T cells were sorted by upregulation of both CD40 ligand and CD69. Participants were HIV-1-infected adults who started suppressive ART during chronic infection. For at least 4 years, participants had undetectable plasma HIV-1 RNA, below 50 copies/mL. To be included, participants needed a CD4+ T cell count above 400 cells/uL and a positive CMV serology. Before stimulation, PBMCs were isolated using density centrifugation and depleted of CD8+ T cells. For less than 20 hours, CD8-depleted PBMCs were stimulated with anti-CD28/CD49d costimulation, a CD40-blocking antibody, and enfuvirtide, which was added to prevent new infections. Sorting was done on either a Beckman Coulter MoFlo Legacy or an XDP sorter, and propidium iodide was used to exclude dead cells. The QIAamp DNA Mini Kit was used for genomic DNA extraction from samples above one million cells, and the Quick-DNA Microprep Kit was used otherwise.

Concerning this clone itself: This clone's antigen is unknown. Within one base of it there is no much larger clone, and no base qualities were kept.

What the research found in general, with its limitations: Only a small number of individuals took part in the study, and only a limited range of antigens was tested. Degenerate expanded CDR3beta sequences were enriched in antigen-responding cells, suggesting convergent selection of CD4+ responses to CMV and Gag. A correlation was observed between TCR oligoclonality and proviral oligoclonality within the same sorted populations. Significantly lower TCRbeta richness was observed in CMV- and Gag-responding cells than in anti-CD3/anti-CD28-responding cells, and higher oligoclonality was observed in CMV-responding cells than in CD3/CD28-stimulated and Gag-responding cells. Because the TCR analyses were done in bulk, restricting them to just the rare CMV-responding cells that actually carried HIV-1 proviruses was not possible.

The immunoSEQ hsTCRB assay version 4, run in survey mode, was used to sequence TCRbeta repertoires from genomic DNA. Genomic DNA was diluted to around 9.2 ng/uL, using up to 1 ug per sample for TCRbeta sequencing. For the original study's pipeline: Analysis of the TCRbeta data was done in ImmunoSeq Analyzer 3.0, and diversity was computed on productive nucleotide rearrangements. Using the Immunarch R package, lower-bound TCR diversity was estimated with the improved Chao index and clonality was estimated with the Gini coefficient. When different nucleotide rearrangements encoded the same CDR3beta amino acid sequence, each rearrangement was treated as a distinct clonotype. Differential abundance analysis found TCRbeta sequences that were significantly enriched in antigen-responding cells compared with anti-CD3/anti-CD28-activated cells. GLIPH2 clustered TCRs by predicted peptide-MHC specificity, both within individual participants and across merged participant data sets. The table comes from immuneACCESS by way of TCRdb, which keeps in-frame sequences with V and J called. Part of the clones is missing from these tables; in studies checked, under half for an unresolved V gene and the rest for unknown reasons. V and J calls and clone size are as listed in that table; D and trimming were resolved from the DNA. This sample is represented by about 13,000 clones; approximately 71% of them were singletons. The ten biggest clones cover approximately 18% of the sample.

The sequence is built from TRBV6-5 and TRBJ2-1, and 10 junction bases match TRBD1. The sequence was obtained from an adult man with HIV who was CMV-seropositive. The material was CD4+ T cells sorted from PBMCs after roughly 18-hour stimulation, obtained from a patient who received antiretroviral therapy. The sample's cell subset or site, from its label and the paper: CD40L+CD69+ CD4 T cells responding to CMV lysate. The DNA is as follows: TGTGCCAGCAGTTACAGACAGGGGGCGGGCAATGAGCAGTTCTTC. It is translated as CASSYRQGAGNEQFF.